This TCR beta chain derives from a study of regulatory T cells in long-lasting Graves disease. Study at large: Under 3 months of antithyroid drugs had been taken by newly diagnosed Graves' patients.

Construction of the TCR beta libraries employed iRepertoire HTBI primers in conjunction with Arm-PCR of CDR3 regions. Via MiXCR, TCRdb re-called the multiplex PCR reads, giving one row per CDR3 protein. This sample has approximately 470,000 distinct CDR3 sequences; 15% to 20% occur once, and the top ten carry 10% to 15%. Noted time point: newly diagnosed GD, antithyroid drugs for less than 3 months. Extracted PBMC RNA gave rise to the TCR library. The ends lost 4 bases at V and 5 bases at J; junction bases unmatched: 11. This CDR3 is 17 amino acids long. Germline V lookup: CDR1 LGHNA, CDR2 YNFKEQ. The same data also contributed to another study, on T cells in Graves' hyperthyroidism and ophthalmopathy.

The clonotype comes from a middle-aged man with Graves disease. The sample in question was peripheral blood mononuclear cells (PBMCs), obtained at new diagnosis, from a patient treated with antithyroid drugs. This rearrangement joins TRBV4-2 to TRBJ2-3, with 11 nucleotides matching TRBD2. For the CDR3, the DNA is TGTGCCAGCAGCCGAACCGGGACTAGCGGAACGGTAGATACGCAGTATTTT. As protein: CASSRTGTSGTVDTQYF.